This passage covers 6 T cell receptor beta chains from one sample sequenced in a study of early T cells in non-severe SARS-CoV-2 infection. TCRdb called the 5' RACE reads again in MiXCR, with one record for every CDR3 protein. The sample contains 62,000 or so distinct CDR3 sequences, 7.5% to 10% of which appear only once. Sequences were obtained from whole blood. These receptors came from an adult who was a healthcare worker with PCR-confirmed SARS-CoV-2 infection or an uninfected control (not recorded which).

This clonotype was picked up many times. This chain uses TRBV24-1 with TRBJ2-3; no reliable D call. This CDR3 spans 12 amino acids. V gave up 0 bases and J gave up 6 bases, with 3 bases separating them. Germline CDR1 and CDR2: KGHDR and SFDVKD. The CDR3 DNA reads as TGTGCCACCAGTGATTTGGGGGATACGCAGTATTTT. This gives the protein CATSDLGDTQYF.

J is TRBJ2-5 and V is TRBV29-1, with D possibly being TRBD1 (5 bases). CDR1 is SQVTM and CDR2 is ANQGSEA in the germline V gene. The CDR3 runs 12 residues. V was pared by 6 bases and J by 1 base, with 9 bases between. CDR3 amino acids: CSVMTVQETQYF. In DNA form, the CDR3 reads TGCAGCGTGATGACAGTCCAAGAGACCCAGTACTTC. The complete variable domain, with remaining parts taken from reference TRBV29-1 and TRBJ2-5, reads SAVISQKPSRDICQRGTSLTIQCQVDSQVTMMFWYRQQPGQSLTLIATANQGSEATYESGFVIDKFPISRPNLTFSTLTVSNMSPEDSSIYLCSVMTVQETQYFGPGTRLLVL.

There are many counts of this clonotype. The chain links TRBV6-2 or TRBV6-3 to TRBJ2-7, with 7 bases fitting TRBD1. The junction had 5 bases not matched to a gene; V was cut back by 5 bases and J by 1 base. The CDR3 consists of 14 residues. The germline CDR1 and CDR2 sequences are MNHEY and SVGEGT. CDR3 protein: CASSPGGTSYEQYV. The CDR3 DNA sequence: TGTGCCAGCAGTCCAGGGGGTACATCCTACGAGCAGTACGTC.

V and J are TRBV12-3 or TRBV12-4 and TRBJ2-1; 13 bases map to TRBD2. The V gene end was trimmed by 6 bases and the J gene end by 7 bases; junction bases not matched to a gene: 6. The CDR3 runs to 15 residues. The CDR3 DNA is TGTGCCAGCAGGCAACTAGCGGGGGGGAAGAATGAGCAGTTCTTC. This codes for CASRQLAGGKNEQFF.

V usage is TRBV5-1 and J usage is TRBJ2-5; a weak D match, TRBD1 (5 bases). The germline V gene encodes CDR1 SGHRS and CDR2 YFSETQ. V was shortened by 4 bases and J by 4 bases, with 11 bases between the two germline ends. The CDR3 extends over 13 amino acids. The CDR3 bases are TGCGCCAGCAGCCGGCAGGGTAGAGAGACCCAGTACTTC. It is translated as CASSRQGRETQYF. The full variable domain, its missing parts supplied by reference TRBV5-1 and TRBJ2-5, is KAGVTQTPRYLIKTRGQQVTLSCSPISGHRSVSWYQQTPGQGLQFLFEYFSETQRNKGNFPGRFSGRQFSNSRSEMNVSTLELGDSALYLCASSRQGRETQYFGPGTRLLVL.

This clonotype has only a few counts. The CDR3 sequence is CASSQGLGVYEQYV. The CDR3 coding sequence is TGTGCCAGCAGCCAAGGACTAGGGGTATACGAGCAGTACGTC. The rearrangement uses TRBV14 and TRBJ2-7, with a tentative D call TRBD2 (6 bases). Germline CDR1 and CDR2: SGHDN and FVKESK. The CDR3 is 14 residues long. Trimming took off 1 base at V and 4 bases at J, with 11 bases between the two ends.